The present T cell receptor beta chain was sequenced within a study of pediatric ulcerative colitis. Assay: immunoSEQ multiplex PCR; the TCRdb copy retains only in-frame clones and omits some. The profile covers tens of thousands of clones, with just over 75% appearing a single time and around 4.9% taken by the ten largest. The CDR3 covers 12 residues. Losses at the gene ends were 9 bases for V and 7 bases for J; bases not matched to a gene: 3. Germline V gene lookup returns CDR1 MNHNY and CDR2 SVGAGI (reference sequence). The rearrangement uses TRBV6-6 and TRBJ2-2; 9 bases are a match to TRBD2. The receptor's source is a boy aged 5-17 years with moderate ulcerative colitis. Sequencing input: blood. This CDR3 reads CASSGGGGELFF. The CDR3 region has the DNA TGTGCCAGTAGCGGGGGTGGCGGGGAGCTGTTTTTT.